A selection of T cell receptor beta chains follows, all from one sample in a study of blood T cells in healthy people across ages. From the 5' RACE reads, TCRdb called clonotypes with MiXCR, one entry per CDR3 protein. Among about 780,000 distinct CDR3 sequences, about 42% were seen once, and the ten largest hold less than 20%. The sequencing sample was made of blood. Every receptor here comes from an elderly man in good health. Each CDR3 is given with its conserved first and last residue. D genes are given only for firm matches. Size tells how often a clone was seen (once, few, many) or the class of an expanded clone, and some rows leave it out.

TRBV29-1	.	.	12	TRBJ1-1	TGCAGCGTCGGAGAGATCTGGACTGAAGCTTTCTTT	CSVGEIWTEAFF
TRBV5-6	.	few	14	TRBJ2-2	TGTGCCAGCAGCTTTTTGTCTAACACCGGGGAGCTGTTTTTT	CASSFLSNTGELFF
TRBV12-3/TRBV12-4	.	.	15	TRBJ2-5	TGTGCCAGCAGTTTCGATACAGGGGAGGGAGAGACCCAGTACTTC	CASSFDTGEGETQYF
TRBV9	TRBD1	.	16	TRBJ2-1	TGTGCCAGCAGCGGGCAAGGACAGGGGCGAAGATATGAGCAGTTCTTC	CASSGQGQGRRYEQFF
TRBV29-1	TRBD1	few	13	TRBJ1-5	TGCAGCGTTCGGGACAGTAGCAATCAGCCCCAGCATTTT	CSVRDSSNQPQHF
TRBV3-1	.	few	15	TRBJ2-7	TGTGCCAGCAGCCAGGGCCCGGGACCAACCTACGAGCAGTACTTC	CASSQGPGPTYEQYF
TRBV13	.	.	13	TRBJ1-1	TGTGCCAGCAGCGAGGGGGGATACACTGAAGCTTTCTTT	CASSEGGYTEAFF
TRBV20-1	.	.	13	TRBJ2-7	TGCAGTGCTCCCAAGCAAGCCTACAATGAGCAGTACTTC	CSAPKQAYNEQYF
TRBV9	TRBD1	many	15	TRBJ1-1	TGTGCCAGCAGCGACTCCAGGGGGTTCGGCACTGAAGCTTTCTTT	CASSDSRGFGTEAFF
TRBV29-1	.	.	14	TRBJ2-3	TGCAGCGCCCTTATGTTGGCTCGGTCAGATACGCAGTATTTT	CSALMLARSDTQYF
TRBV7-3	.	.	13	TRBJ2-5	TGTGCCAGCAACAACGGGCTAGAAGAGACCCAGTACTTC	CASNNGLEETQYF
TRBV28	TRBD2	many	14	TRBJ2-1	TGTGCCAGCAGTTCATCGGGACTAGCTGCTGAGCAGTTCTTC	CASSSSGLAAEQFF
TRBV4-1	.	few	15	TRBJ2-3	TGCGCCAGCAGCCAAGGGGACGGTGTCGCTTATGCGCAGTATTTT	CASSQGDGVAYAQYF
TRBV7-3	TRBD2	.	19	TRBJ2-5	TGTGCCAGCAGCCTAACCGGGACAGGAGGGACTAGCGGCTACAATGAGCAGTACTTC	CASSLTGTGGTSGYNEQYF
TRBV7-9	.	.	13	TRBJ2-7	TGTGCCAGCAGCCGGGACCCAAACTACGAGCAGTACTTC	CASSRDPNYEQYF
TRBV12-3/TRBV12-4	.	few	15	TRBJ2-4	TGTGCCAGCAGTGCGGGTGTGATGGCCAAAAACATTCAGTACTTC	CASSAGVMAKNIQYF
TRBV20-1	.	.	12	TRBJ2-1	TGCAGCGCCCTCTCCGGGAACAATGAGCAGTTCTTC	CSALSGNNEQFF
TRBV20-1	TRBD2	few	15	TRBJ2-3	TGCAGTGCTTCAAGGACTAGCGGGAGACTTGCTACGCAGTATTTT	CSASRTSGRLATQYF
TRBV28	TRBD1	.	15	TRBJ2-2	TGTGCCAGCAGTTTAAGGGACAGCTACACCGGGGAGCTGTTTTTT	CASSLRDSYTGELFF
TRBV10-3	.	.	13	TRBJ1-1	TGTGCCATCAGTGGTCGACAGGATGGTGAAGCTTTCTTT	CAISGRQDGEAFF
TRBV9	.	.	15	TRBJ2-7	TGTGCCAGCAGCGTAGATCTAGCTTCGTCCTACGAGCAGTACTTC	CASSVDLASSYEQYF
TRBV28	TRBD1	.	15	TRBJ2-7	TGTGCCAGCAGTCCCGGGACAGGGGAGCGCTACGAGCAGTACTTC	CASSPGTGERYEQYF
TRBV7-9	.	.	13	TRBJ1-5	TGTGCCAGCGGTATTGGGGGGAATCAGCCCCAGCATTTT	CASGIGGNQPQHF
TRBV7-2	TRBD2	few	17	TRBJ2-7	TGTGCCAGCAGCTTAGTAGGTAGCGGGAGGGCCGGGGACGAGCAGTACTTC	CASSLVGSGRAGDEQYF
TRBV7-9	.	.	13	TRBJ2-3	TGTGCCAGCAGCTTTGTATTCACAGATACGCAGTATTTT	CASSFVFTDTQYF
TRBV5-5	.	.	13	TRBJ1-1	TGTGCCAGCAGCTTGGGGGCAGCGATTGAAGCTTTCTTT	CASSLGAAIEAFF
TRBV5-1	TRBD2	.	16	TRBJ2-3	TGCGCCAGCAGCTTACAGGGACTAGCGGCCACAGATACGCAGTATTTT	CASSLQGLAATDTQYF
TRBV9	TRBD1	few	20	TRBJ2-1	TGTGCCAGCAGCCTCGAACCCGGGACAGGGGGCTTGGGAACCTACAATGAGCAGTTCTTC	CASSLEPGTGGLGTYNEQFF
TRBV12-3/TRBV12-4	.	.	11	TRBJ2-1	TGTGCCAGCAGTTTGAGGACCGAGCAGTTCTTC	CASSLRTEQFF
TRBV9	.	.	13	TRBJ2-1	TGTGCCAGCAGCGTAAGGAACCAAGAGACCCAGTTCTTC	CASSVRNQETQFF